These T cell receptor beta chains were read from a single sample in a study of blood T cells in healthy people across ages. TCRdb analysed the 5' RACE reads with MiXCR anew, one entry per CDR3 protein. This sample has around 620,000 distinct CDR3 sequences; approximately 30% occur once, and the top ten carry about 18%. Sequencing input: blood. The receptor source for this set is a woman aged 65 to 85 in good health. CDR3s include the opening cysteine and the closing phenylalanine or tryptophan. A D gene is named only where the DNA matches it firmly. Size tells how often a clone was seen (once, few, many) or the class of an expanded clone, and some rows leave it out.

d_call j_call clone_size v_call cdr3_aa cdr3_nt
- TRBJ2-5 - TRBV4-1 CASSQEPGQHRGTQYF TGCGCCAGCAGCCAGGAGCCGGGACAACATCGGGGGACCCAGTACTTC
- TRBJ2-3 - TRBV5-1 CASSILGGDTDTQYF TGCGCCAGCAGCATTCTAGGAGGGGACACAGATACGCAGTATTTT
- TRBJ2-2 few TRBV6-2/TRBV6-3 CASSSRSPQGGELFF TGTGCCAGCAGTTCGCGATCTCCCCAGGGCGGGGAGCTGTTTTTT
- TRBJ2-1 - TRBV20-1 CSARVVREQFF TGCAGTGCTAGAGTTGTTAGGGAGCAGTTCTTC
TRBD1 TRBJ2-2 few TRBV29-1 CSVGGQRDTGELFF TGCAGCGTTGGGGGACAGAGGGACACCGGGGAGCTGTTTTTT
- TRBJ1-2 few TRBV6-6 CASSRGEGGYTF TGTGCCAGCAGTAGGGGCGAGGGTGGCTACACCTTC
- TRBJ1-2 few TRBV5-8 CASSRGSGYGYTF TGTGCCAGCAGCCGAGGGTCGGGCTATGGCTACACCTTC
- TRBJ2-4 - TRBV6-2/TRBV6-3 CASSTPRTPGYF TGTGCCAGCAGTACCCCGCGGACACCTGGGTACTTC
- TRBJ2-5 few TRBV7-9 CASSLFGKETQYF TGTGCCAGCAGCTTATTTGGGAAAGAGACCCAGTACTTC
TRBD1 TRBJ2-5 - TRBV5-1 CASSSWGQGARETQYF TGCGCCAGCAGCTCCTGGGGACAGGGGGCTCGAGAGACCCAGTACTTC
- TRBJ1-4 - TRBV29-1 CSVLDPGEKLFF TGCAGCGTCCTCGACCCGGGGGAAAAACTGTTTTTT
TRBD2 TRBJ2-1 few TRBV9 CASSPYMTSGGANEQFF TGTGCCAGCAGCCCCTACATGACTAGCGGGGGGGCCAATGAGCAGTTCTTC
- TRBJ2-3 - TRBV20-1 CSAREVIRTTDTQYF TGCAGTGCTAGAGAGGTCATACGAACCACAGATACGCAGTATTTT
- TRBJ2-5 few TRBV7-2 CASKRGMGSETQYF TGTGCCAGCAAACGGGGGATGGGAAGTGAGACCCAGTACTTC
- TRBJ2-1 - TRBV7-2 CASSLNEDNEQFF TGTGCCAGCAGCTTAAATGAAGACAATGAGCAGTTCTTC
- TRBJ2-3 many TRBV20-1 CSARNKGDTQYF TGCAGTGCAAGAAACAAAGGAGATACGCAGTATTTT
- TRBJ2-5 - TRBV12-3/TRBV12-4 CASSLRGGVRETQYF TGTGCCAGCAGTTTACGAGGGGGGGTAAGAGAGACCCAGTACTTC
TRBD1 TRBJ1-1 - TRBV6-2/TRBV6-3 CASRDRADTEAFF TGTGCCAGCAGGGACAGGGCGGACACTGAAGCCTTCTTT
- TRBJ2-7 - TRBV29-1 CSVFAGYEQYF TGCAGCGTTTTTGCGGGCTACGAGCAGTACTTC
TRBD1 TRBJ1-1 - TRBV23-1 CAQGTGYTEAFF TGCGCCCAAGGGACAGGGTACACTGAAGCTTTCTTT
- TRBJ1-1 few TRBV6-6 CASSLVRVDTEAFF TGTGCCAGCAGTTTAGTCAGGGTCGACACTGAAGCTTTCTTT
TRBD2 TRBJ2-1 few TRBV7-2 CASSFGGGGAAKSYNEQFF TGTGCCAGCAGCTTTGGTGGCGGGGGGGCCGCCAAGTCCTACAATGAGCAGTTCTTC
- TRBJ2-7 - TRBV7-2 CASSYRGGHYEQYF TGTGCCAGCAGTTACCGAGGGGGACACTACGAGCAGTACTTC
- TRBJ2-3 - TRBV6-5 CASSSLTQGPDTQYF TGTGCCAGCAGTTCCCTGACCCAAGGCCCAGATACGCAGTATTTT
TRBD2 TRBJ2-5 few TRBV11-3 CASSSLAGGLQETQYF TGTGCCAGCAGCTCCTTAGCGGGGGGGCTCCAAGAGACCCAGTACTTC
- TRBJ2-7 few TRBV29-1 CSIWTAYEQYF TGCAGCATTTGGACAGCTTACGAGCAGTACTTC
- TRBJ2-1 - TRBV5-1 CASSSQGGPDNEQFF TGCGCCAGCAGCTCACAAGGGGGGCCCGACAATGAGCAGTTCTTC
- TRBJ1-2 - TRBV5-1 CASSFDSGGYTF TGCGCCAGCAGCTTCGACAGTGGAGGCTACACCTTC
- TRBJ2-7 - TRBV7-3 CASSPYRSREQYF TGTGCCAGCAGCCCATACAGATCTCGAGAGCAGTACTTC
- TRBJ2-5 few TRBV29-1 CSALDGKTQYF TGCAGCGCCCTAGATGGGAAGACCCAGTACTTC
- TRBJ1-1 - TRBV5-1 CTSSPQVNTEAFF TGCACCAGCAGCCCCCAGGTGAACACTGAAGCTTTCTTT
- TRBJ2-4 many TRBV3-1 CASSSTKNIQYF TGTGCCAGCAGCTCGACCAAAAACATTCAGTACTTC
- TRBJ2-5 - TRBV4-2 CASSQVLVRETQYF TGTGCCAGCAGCCAAGTATTGGTCCGGGAGACCCAGTACTTC
TRBD1 TRBJ2-3 few TRBV6-2/TRBV6-3 CASSSLRWTGGETDTQYF TGTGCCAGCAGTTCTCTTCGCTGGACAGGGGGCGAGACAGATACGCAGTATTTT
- TRBJ2-7 - TRBV21-1 CASSPGPTRGDYEQYF TGTGCCAGCAGCCCTGGCCCAACGCGGGGGGACTACGAGCAGTACTTC
- TRBJ2-7 few TRBV7-9 CASSLTSSYEQYF TGTGCCAGCAGCCTAACTAGCTCCTACGAGCAGTACTTC
TRBD1 TRBJ1-2 few TRBV5-1 CASSLAAGQGAYGYTF TGCGCCAGCAGCTTGGCCGCGGGACAGGGGGCCTATGGCTACACCTTC
TRBD2 TRBJ2-1 - TRBV7-2 CASSLVGLAGGNEQFF TGTGCCAGCAGCTTAGTTGGCCTGGCGGGGGGGAATGAGCAGTTCTTC
- TRBJ2-3 once TRBV9 CASSVVRTDTQYF TGTGCCAGCAGCGTAGTCCGAACAGATACGCAGTATTTT
- TRBJ1-3 - TRBV7-2 CASSGGGLSGNTIYF TGTGCCAGCAGTGGGGGGGGTCTGTCTGGAAACACCATATATTTT
TRBD1 TRBJ2-7 many TRBV11-2 CASSLVLQGLGRKEQYF TGTGCCAGCAGCTTAGTGTTACAGGGGTTGGGTCGGAAAGAGCAGTACTTC
- TRBJ1-4 few TRBV7-8 CASSLRQAATNEKLFF TGTGCCAGCAGCCTTAGACAGGCTGCAACTAATGAAAAACTGTTTTTT
- TRBJ2-3 few TRBV7-2 CASSLAQAYTDTQYF TGTGCCAGCAGCTTAGCACAGGCTTACACAGATACGCAGTACTTT
- TRBJ2-5 - TRBV5-5 CASNPSQETQYF TGTGCCAGCAACCCGTCCCAAGAGACCCAGTACTTC
- TRBJ2-6 - TRBV12-3/TRBV12-4 CASGLWSSGANVLTF TGTGCCAGCGGCCTCTGGTCTTCTGGGGCCAACGTCCTGACTTTC
TRBD2 TRBJ2-3 - TRBV6-6 CASRLTGGPTGTQYF TGTGCCAGCCGTCTCACGGGGGGGCCCACAGGTACGCAGTATTTT
TRBD1 TRBJ2-7 - TRBV12-3/TRBV12-4 CASRQATGSSYEQYF TGTGCCAGCCGACAGGCGACAGGGAGCTCCTACGAGCAGTACTTC
TRBD2 TRBJ2-1 - TRBV5-1 CASIGTSGSSYNEQFF TGCGCCAGCATCGGGACTAGCGGGAGCTCCTACAATGAGCAGTTCTTC
- TRBJ2-4 many TRBV12-3/TRBV12-4 CASSFFGGGLAKNIQYF TGTGCCAGCAGTTTTTTTGGCGGTGGCCTAGCCAAAAACATTCAGTACTTC
TRBD1 TRBJ1-5 - TRBV2 CASSGSQGEDQPQHF TGTGCCAGCAGTGGGAGTCAGGGGGAGGATCAGCCCCAGCATTTT
- TRBJ2-7 - TRBV20-1 CSARVTANSYEQYF TGCAGTGCTCGGGTCACGGCCAACTCCTACGAGCAGTACTTC
- TRBJ2-5 - TRBV20-1 CSARWRRETQYF TGCAGTGCGAGATGGCGTAGAGAGACCCAGTACTTC
TRBD1 TRBJ1-3 - TRBV18 CASSPSQGGSGNTIYF TGTGCCAGCTCACCATCACAGGGGGGATCTGGAAACACCATATATTTT
- TRBJ2-7 few TRBV4-3 CASSQARGAPYEQYF TGCGCCAGCAGCCAAGCAAGGGGGGCCCCCTACGAGCAGTACTTC
- TRBJ1-1 once TRBV18 CASSPTGSGTEAFF TGTGCCAGCTCACCAACAGGGAGTGGCACTGAAGCTTTCTTT